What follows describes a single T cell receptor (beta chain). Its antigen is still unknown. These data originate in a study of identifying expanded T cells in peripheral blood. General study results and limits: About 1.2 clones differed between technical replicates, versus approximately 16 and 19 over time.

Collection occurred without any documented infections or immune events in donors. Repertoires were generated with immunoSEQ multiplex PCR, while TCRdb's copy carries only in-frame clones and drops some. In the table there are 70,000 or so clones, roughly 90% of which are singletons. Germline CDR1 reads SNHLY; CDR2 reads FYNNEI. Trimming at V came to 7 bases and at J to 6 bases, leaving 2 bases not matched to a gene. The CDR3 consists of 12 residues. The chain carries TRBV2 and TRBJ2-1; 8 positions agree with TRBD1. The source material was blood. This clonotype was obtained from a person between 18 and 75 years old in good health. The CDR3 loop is CASTDRVNEQFF. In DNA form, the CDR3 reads TGTGCCAGCACGGACAGGGTCAATGAGCAGTTCTTC.